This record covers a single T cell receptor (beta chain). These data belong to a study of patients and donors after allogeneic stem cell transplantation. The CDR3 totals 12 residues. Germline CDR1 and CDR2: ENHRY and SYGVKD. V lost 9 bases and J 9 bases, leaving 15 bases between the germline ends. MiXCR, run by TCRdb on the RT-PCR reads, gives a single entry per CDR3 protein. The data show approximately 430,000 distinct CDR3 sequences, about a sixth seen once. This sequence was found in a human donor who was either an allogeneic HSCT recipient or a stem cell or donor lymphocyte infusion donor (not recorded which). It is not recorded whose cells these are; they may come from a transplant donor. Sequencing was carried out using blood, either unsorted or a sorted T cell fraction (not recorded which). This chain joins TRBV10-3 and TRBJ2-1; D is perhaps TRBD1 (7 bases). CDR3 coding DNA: TGTGCCATAGCGCAGGGGGAGGTTGAGCAGTTCTTC. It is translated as CAIAQGEVEQFF.